This passage covers 4 T cell receptor beta chains from one sample sequenced in a study of immune cell composition in non-small cell lung cancer. Generated by immunoSEQ multiplex PCR, the TCRdb table keeps only in-frame clones and is missing some. The sample gives approximately 4,000 clones, around 80% of which show up once; 7.5% is in the top ten. The sample consisted of lung tumor tissue. These receptors were collected from a human donor with non-small cell lung cancer.

This clone was picked up a small number of times. The rearrangement uses TRBV7-9 and TRBJ2-1; 9 bases align to TRBD1. Trimming removed 1 base from V and 3 bases from J; junction bases left unmatched: 1. Germline V gene data show CDR1 as SEHNR and CDR2 as FQNEAQ (reference sequence). The CDR3 is 15 amino acids. The CDR3 DNA sequence: TGTGCCAGCAGCTTAGGGGGACAGGGCTACAATGAGCAGTTCTTC. The encoded protein is CASSLGGQGYNEQFF.

This clone was observed once. The chain links TRBV4-1 to TRBJ2-1; 11 bases are a match to TRBD2. Per germline, CDR1 MGHRA and CDR2 YSYEKL. This CDR3 has 19 residues. V was pared by 1 base and J by 5 bases, with 13 bases of the junction left unmatched. The CDR3 loop is CASSQVRQLAGGRNNEQFF. CDR3 in DNA: TGCGCCAGCAGCCAAGTCCGACAGCTAGCGGGGGGCCGAAACAATGAGCAGTTCTTC.

The V gene is TRBV27, the J gene TRBJ2-2, with 10 nucleotides matching TRBD1. The CDR3 is 16 residues long. The J segment lost 5 bases and the V segment lost 1 base, leaving 4 bases of the junction unmatched. CDR1 and CDR2 (germline): MNHEY, SMNVEV (reference sequence). CDR3 loop: CASSLWDRGLTGELFF. In DNA form, the CDR3 reads TGTGCCAGCAGTTTATGGGACAGGGGTCTAACCGGGGAGCTGTTTTTT.

In nucleotides, the CDR3 is TGTGCCAGCAGCTCCAGAGACAGGCGGGAGACCCAGTACTTC. Its translation: CASSSRDRRETQYF. J is TRBJ2-5 and V is TRBV7-9, with D possibly matching TRBD1 (6 bases). V was clipped by 4 bases and J by 5 bases, with 14 bases between them. Germline V gene lookup returns CDR1 SEHNR and CDR2 FQNEAQ (reference sequence). The CDR3 runs to 14 residues. Complete variable domain (other parts from reference TRBV7-9 and TRBJ2-5): DTGVSQNPRHKITKRGQNVTFRCDPISEHNRLYWYRQTLGQGPEFLTYFQNEAQLEKSRLLSDRFSAERPKGSFSTLEIQRTEQGDSAMYLCASSSRDRRETQYFGPGTRLLVL.